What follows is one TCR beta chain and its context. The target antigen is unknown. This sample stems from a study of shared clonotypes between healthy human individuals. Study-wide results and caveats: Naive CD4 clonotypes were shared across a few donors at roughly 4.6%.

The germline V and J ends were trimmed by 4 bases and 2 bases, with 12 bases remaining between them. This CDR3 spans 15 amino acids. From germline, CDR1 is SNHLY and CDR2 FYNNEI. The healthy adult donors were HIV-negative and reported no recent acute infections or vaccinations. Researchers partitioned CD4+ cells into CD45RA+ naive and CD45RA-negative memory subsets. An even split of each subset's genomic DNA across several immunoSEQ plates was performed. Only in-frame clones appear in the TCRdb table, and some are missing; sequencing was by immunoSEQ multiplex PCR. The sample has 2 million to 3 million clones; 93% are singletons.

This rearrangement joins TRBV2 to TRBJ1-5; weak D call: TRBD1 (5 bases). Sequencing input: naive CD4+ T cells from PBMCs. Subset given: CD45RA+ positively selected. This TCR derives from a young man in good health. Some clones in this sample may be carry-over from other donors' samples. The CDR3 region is CASSAGSPGNQPQHF. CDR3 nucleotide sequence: TGTGCCAGCAGTGCAGGGTCTCCAGGCAATCAGCCCCAGCATTTT.